The sequence of this TCR beta chain was determined in a study of vaccination and CD4 T cells after COVID-19. The Oncomine TCR Beta short-read assay was applied to DNA of cultured CD4+ T cells. A single record per CDR3 protein comes from TCRdb applying MiXCR to the PCR reads. The profile shows around 15,000 distinct CDR3 sequences, 47% of them singletons. Sample time point: late sampling 161 to 241 days after vaccination in a few convalescent patients. Stated treatment: approximately nine-day PBMC culture with coronavirus spike peptide pools or control peptides (ViraFEST assay). Cultures got half-medium changes with IL-2 on days 3 and 7. This clonotype turned up a few times. Antigen unknown. V was pared by 3 bases and J by 6 bases, with 14 bases between. From germline, CDR1 is LNHNV and CDR2 YYDKDF (reference sequence). The CDR3 totals 14 residues.

This TCR came from a human donor who had recovered from COVID-19. The source material was CD4+ T cells from blood, cultured in vitro, sampled about 7 months after SARS-CoV-2 vaccination. This sequence joins TRBV15 and TRBJ1-2; D gene unclear. The CDR3 nucleotides are TGTGCCACCAGCAGTGAAATCAACGTAAATGGCTACACCTTC. This sequence encodes CATSSEINVNGYTF.